This TCR beta chain is drawn from a study of cytomegalovirus exposure and HLA in healthy donors. Study conclusions and caveats: Researchers counted 180 or so TCR beta chains as cytomegalovirus-associated. The Asian-associated ancestry cluster reportedly had fewer N-insertions than the roughly 700-donor mean in a later analysis. For cytomegalovirus status, the classifier reportedly gave diagnoses with high specificity and sensitivity.

To note about this clone: No antigen is known for it.

The germline gives CDR1 SGHDT, CDR2 YYEEEE. V gave up 1 base and J gave up 4 bases, with 14 bases separating them. The CDR3 runs to 16 residues. The primer mix had 60 Vbeta and 13 Jbeta primers. Method: immunoSEQ multiplex PCR; TCRdb's copy keeps in-frame clones and lacks some. The sample consists of some 91,000 clones, roughly 78% of them appearing once. The receptor's source is a woman aged 55 to 70 in good health and CMV-seronegative. The chain recombines TRBV5-6 with TRBJ1-4, with D uncertain. The sequenced sample consisted of PBMCs. The CDR3 spells CASSLFLEGDNEKLFF. CDR3 bases: TGTGCCAGCAGCTTGTTTTTGGAGGGAGATAATGAAAAACTGTTTTTT.